This T cell receptor beta chain was sequenced during a study of response to subunit inactivated influenza vaccine. Whole-study findings and limits: Authors suggested each seasonal influenza vaccination recruits few new T cells.

The V end lost 0 bases, the J end lost 1 base, and 8 bases lay between the germline ends. The CDR3 has 14 residues. Per the germline V gene, CDR1 is SGDLS and CDR2 is YYNGEE. TCRdb re-analysed the RT-PCR reads in MiXCR, keeping a single row per CDR3 protein. The repertoire holds more than 450,000 distinct CDR3 sequences, with less than 10% as singletons. Turning to this clonotype: Its antigen remains unidentified.

This chain joins TRBV9 and TRBJ2-7; possibly TRBD1 for D (5 bases). This sequence originates from a man between 45 and 75 years old who received an inactivated influenza vaccine. The material was PBMCs from blood, obtained around 25 months after vaccination. In DNA, the CDR3 is TGTGCCAGCAGCGTAGGTAAGGGGTCCTACGAGCAGTACTTC. Translation gives CASSVGKGSYEQYF.